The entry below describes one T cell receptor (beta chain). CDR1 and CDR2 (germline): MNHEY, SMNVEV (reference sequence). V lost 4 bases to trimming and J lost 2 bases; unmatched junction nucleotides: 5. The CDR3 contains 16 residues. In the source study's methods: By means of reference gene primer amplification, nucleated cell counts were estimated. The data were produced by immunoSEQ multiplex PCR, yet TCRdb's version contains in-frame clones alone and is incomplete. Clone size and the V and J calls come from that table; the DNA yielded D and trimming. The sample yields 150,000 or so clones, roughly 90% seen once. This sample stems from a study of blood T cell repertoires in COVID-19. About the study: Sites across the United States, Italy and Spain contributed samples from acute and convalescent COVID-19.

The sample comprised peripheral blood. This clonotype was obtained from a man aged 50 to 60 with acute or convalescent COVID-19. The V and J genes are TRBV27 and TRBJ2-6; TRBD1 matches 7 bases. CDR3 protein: CASSSTGLTGANVLTF. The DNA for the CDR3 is TGTGCCAGCAGTTCGACAGGGTTGACTGGGGCCAACGTCCTGACTTTC.